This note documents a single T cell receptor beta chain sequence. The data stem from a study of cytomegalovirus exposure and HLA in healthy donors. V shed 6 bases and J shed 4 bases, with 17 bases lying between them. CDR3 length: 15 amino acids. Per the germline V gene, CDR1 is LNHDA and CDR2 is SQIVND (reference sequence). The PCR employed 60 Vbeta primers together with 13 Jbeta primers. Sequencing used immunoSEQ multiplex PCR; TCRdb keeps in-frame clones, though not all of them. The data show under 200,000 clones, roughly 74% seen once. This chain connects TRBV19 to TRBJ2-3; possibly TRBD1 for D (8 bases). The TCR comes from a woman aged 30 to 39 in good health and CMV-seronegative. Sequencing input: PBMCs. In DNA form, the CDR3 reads TGTGCCAGTAGGGACAGGGAGGGAATGGCAGATACGCAGTATTTT. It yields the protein CASRDREGMADTQYF.